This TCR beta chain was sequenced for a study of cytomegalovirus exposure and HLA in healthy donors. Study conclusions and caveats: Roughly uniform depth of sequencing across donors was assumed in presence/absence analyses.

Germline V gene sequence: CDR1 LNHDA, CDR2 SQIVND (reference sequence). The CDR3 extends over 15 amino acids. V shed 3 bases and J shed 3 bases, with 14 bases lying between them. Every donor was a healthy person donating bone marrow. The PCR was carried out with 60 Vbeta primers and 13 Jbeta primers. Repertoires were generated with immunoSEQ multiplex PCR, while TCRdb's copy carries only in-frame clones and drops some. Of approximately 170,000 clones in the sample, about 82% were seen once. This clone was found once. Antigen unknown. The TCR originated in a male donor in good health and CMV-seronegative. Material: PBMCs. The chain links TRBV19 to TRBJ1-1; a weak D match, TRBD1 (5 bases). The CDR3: CASSIRWGGDTEAFF. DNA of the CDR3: TGTGCCAGTAGTATTCGTTGGGGGGGTGACACTGAAGCTTTCTTT.